Sequencing of this T cell receptor beta chain was carried out in a study of T cells and copy number aberrations in small-cell lung cancer. General study results and limits: Tumor T-cell density, richness and clonality fell with copy number aberration burden. All specimens were formalin-fixed paraffin-embedded tissue, prone to sequencing artifacts.

This clone was detected only once. The antigen remains undetermined. Limited-stage small-cell lung cancer patients underwent surgery between the late 2000s and the early 2020s. Only tumor regions expected to give at least 150 ng DNA were used. The ends lost 9 bases at V and 7 bases at J; junction bases unmatched: 8. The CDR3 runs to 14 residues. Germline loops: CDR1 SGHVS, CDR2 FQNEAQ. Profiled with immunoSEQ multiplex PCR; TCRdb holds only in-frame clones, not every one. Of roughly 730 clones listed, 80% to 90% are singletons. Specimen: tumor tissue. The chain is built from TRBV7-8 and TRBJ1-6, with 8 bases fitting TRBD1. The TCR was taken from a man between 40 and 49 years old with small cell lung cancer. CDR3 sequence: CASSQQGDNSPLHF. The CDR3 region has the DNA TGTGCCAGTAGTCAACAGGGGGACAATTCACCCCTCCACTTT.